This T cell receptor (beta chain) originates from a study of shared clonotypes between healthy human individuals. Assay: immunoSEQ multiplex PCR; the TCRdb copy retains only in-frame clones and omits some. The profile shows about 580,000 clones, 95% to 98% of them singletons. Only CD45RO-negative cells positively selected for CCR7 counted as naive CD8 cells, so terminally differentiated effector memory CD45RA+ cells were excluded. Sequenced: naive CD8+ T cells sorted from blood. This TCR was recovered from a man younger than 40 in good health.

CDR3 region: CASSARREDREGGETQYF. The CDR3 region has the DNA TGTGCCAGCAGCGCCCGTAGAGAAGACAGGGAAGGCGGTGAGACCCAGTACTTC. The V call is TRBV9, the J call TRBJ2-5, with TRBD1 identical over 7 bases. The V gene's germline CDR1 is SGDLS and CDR2 YYNGEE. V was clipped by 3 bases and J by 5 bases; unmatched bases: 19. The length of the CDR3 is 18 residues. The variable domain in full, completed from reference TRBV9 and TRBJ2-5, reads DSGVTQTPKHLITATGQRVTLRCSPRSGDLSVYWYQQSLDQGLQFLIQYYNGEERAKGNILERFSAQQFPDLHSELNLSSLELGDSALYFCASSARREDREGGETQYFGPGTRLLVL.